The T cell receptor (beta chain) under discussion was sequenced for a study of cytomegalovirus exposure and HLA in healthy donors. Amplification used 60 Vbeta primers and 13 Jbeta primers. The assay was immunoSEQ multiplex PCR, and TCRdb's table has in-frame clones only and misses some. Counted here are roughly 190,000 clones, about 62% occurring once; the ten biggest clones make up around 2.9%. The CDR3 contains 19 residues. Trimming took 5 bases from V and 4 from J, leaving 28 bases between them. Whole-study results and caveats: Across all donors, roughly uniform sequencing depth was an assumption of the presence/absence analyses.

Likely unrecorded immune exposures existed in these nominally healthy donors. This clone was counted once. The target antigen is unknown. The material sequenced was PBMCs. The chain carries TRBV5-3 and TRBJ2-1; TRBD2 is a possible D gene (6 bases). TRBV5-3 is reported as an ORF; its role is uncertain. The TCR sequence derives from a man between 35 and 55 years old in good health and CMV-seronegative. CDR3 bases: TGTGCCAGAAGGCCCGTTCCACCAGTGGAGGGCCCATTTTACAATGAGCAGTTCTTC. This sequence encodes CARRPVPPVEGPFYNEQFF.